These T cell receptor beta chains were read from a single sample in a study of Ad26.COV2.S vaccination and SARS-CoV-2 variants. TCRdb keeps only in-frame clones here, not all; method: immunoSEQ multiplex PCR. The data hold roughly 400,000 clones, with over 75% observed a single time. The starting material was peripheral blood, obtained in a trial of Ad26.COV2.S vaccine versus placebo. The receptors shown here come from a person between 18 and 65 years old who received the Ad26.COV2.S COVID-19 vaccine or a placebo. The CDR3 runs from the conserved cysteine through the conserved F or W. Each record gives: D gene, J gene, clone size, V gene, CDR3 DNA, CDR3 protein. D genes are given only for firm matches. The size of a clone is reported for some rows only, either as once, few or many, or as a class for expanded clones.

. TRBJ1-1 . TRBV14 TGTGCCAGCAGCCACCCCGGGAACACTGAAGCTTTCTTT CASSHPGNTEAFF
. TRBJ2-1 . TRBV3-1/TRBV3-2 TGTGCCAGCAGCCAATTAAGGGGCAATGAGCAGTTCTTC CASSQLRGNEQFF
. TRBJ2-7 . TRBV2 TGTGCCAGCAAGCAGGGCGGAAGGAACGAGCAGTACTTC CASKQGGRNEQYF
. TRBJ1-4 . TRBV5-4 TGTGCCAGCAGCTTGGGCCACAGAGTGGGTCTTGAAAAACTGTTTTTT CASSLGHRVGLEKLFF
. TRBJ2-5 . TRBV18 TGTGCCAGCTCGCTTAAACAAGAGACCCAGTACTTC CASSLKQETQYF
. TRBJ1-6 . TRBV4-1 TGCGCCAGCAGCCAAGATGCGGCGGGCTCACCCCTCCACTTT CASSQDAAGSPLHF
TRBD1 TRBJ1-2 . TRBV5-1 TGCGCCAGCAGCCTTAATGACAGGGGGCCCTATGGCTACACCTTC CASSLNDRGPYGYTF
. TRBJ1-6 . TRBV30 TGTGCCTGGAGTTCGGGACGGAAAAATTCACCCCTCCACTTT CAWSSGRKNSPLHF
. TRBJ2-1 . TRBV12-3/TRBV12-4 TGTGCCAGCAGCCACTACCTCAGGGGACTGATCTTC CASSHYLRGLIF
. TRBJ2-2 . TRBV5-1 TGCGCCAGCAGCTTGGAGGCGGGACCCGGGGAGCTGTTTTTT CASSLEAGPGELFF
. TRBJ2-3 . TRBV7-9 TGTGCCAGCAGCTTAGAGGTGGCGTGGGATACGCAGTATTTT CASSLEVAWDTQYF
. TRBJ2-1 once TRBV10-3 TGTGCCATCAGCACGATGACCCTAAATGAGCAGTTCTTC CAISTMTLNEQFF
. TRBJ1-2 . TRBV4-1 TGCGCCAGCAGCCAAGGTACAGGGTGGGTCTATGGCTACACCTTC CASSQGTGWVYGYTF
TRBD1 TRBJ2-2 . TRBV4-1 TGCGCCAGCAGCCAAGACCGGGACAGCGCGAACACCGGGGAGCTGTTTTTT CASSQDRDSANTGELFF
. TRBJ1-1 . TRBV6-5 TGTGCCAGCAGTTATACAGGGAGGACTGAAGCTTTCTTT CASSYTGRTEAFF
TRBD1 TRBJ2-7 . TRBV5-4 TGTGCCAGCAGCCGGACGGGGACAGGGGAGAACGAGCAGTACTTC CASSRTGTGENEQYF
. TRBJ1-1 . TRBV10-3 TGTGCCATCAGTATGAACACTGAAGCTTTCTTT CAISMNTEAFF
TRBD2 TRBJ2-7 . TRBV5-1 TGCGCCAGCAGCCCGACTAGCGGGACCTACGAGCAGTACTTC CASSPTSGTYEQYF
TRBD1 TRBJ2-3 once TRBV7-9 TGTGCCAGCAGCCCGACAGGGGGTACTTCGGATACGCAGTATTTT CASSPTGGTSDTQYF
. TRBJ1-1 . TRBV20-1 TGCAGTGCTAGAGCCCGCGAAGCTTTCTTT CSARAREAFF
TRBD2 TRBJ2-5 . TRBV7-2 TGTGCCAGCAGCTGGGGGACTAGCGAGACCCAGTACTTC CASSWGTSETQYF
. TRBJ1-5 . TRBV19 TGTGCCAGTAGTATCCTACACGGCAGGGGAAGCAATCAGCCCCAGCATTTT CASSILHGRGSNQPQHF
. TRBJ1-2 . TRBV6-5 TGTGCCAGCAGTCCGGACACGATCTATGGCTACACCTTC CASSPDTIYGYTF
TRBD2 TRBJ2-7 once TRBV18 TGTGCCAGCTCGACGGGACTAGCGGGAGAATACCTCTCCTACGAGCAGTACTTC CASSTGLAGEYLSYEQYF
. TRBJ1-5 . TRBV4-2 TGTGCCAGCAGCCAAGATTACAGGGTCTCCAATCAGCCCCAGCATTTT CASSQDYRVSNQPQHF
. TRBJ1-3 once TRBV9 TGTGCCAGCAGCGTAGGAGGACGGAACGCCGGAAACACCATATATTTT CASSVGGRNAGNTIYF
. TRBJ2-3 once TRBV29-1 TGCAGCGTTGGGGTCGGACAGAGCACAGATACGCAGTATTTT CSVGVGQSTDTQYF
. TRBJ1-3 . TRBV15 TGTGCCACCAGCAGAGATCGGACTGGAAACACCATATATTTT CATSRDRTGNTIYF
TRBD2 TRBJ2-3 . TRBV6-5 TGTGCCAGCAGTTCTAGCGGCGCCCTTAGCACAGATACGCAGTATTTT CASSSSGALSTDTQYF
. TRBJ1-2 . TRBV10-2 TGCGCCAGCCGTCGTGGGTGGAATCACAACTATGGCTACACCTTC CASRRGWNHNYGYTF
. TRBJ2-1 . TRBV7-6 TGTGCCAGCAGCCCAAACTACAATGAGCAGTTCTTC CASSPNYNEQFF
. TRBJ1-5 . TRBV30 TGTGCCTGGACCAGCGCAGGGAACTTGCCCCAGCATTTT CAWTSAGNLPQHF
. TRBJ2-7 . TRBV10-3 TGTGCCATCAGTCCCTTGGGACGGGTGGACGAGCAGTACTTC CAISPLGRVDEQYF
TRBD2 TRBJ2-6 . TRBV28 TGTGCCAGCAGCCTTTTTCTAGCGGGATCCTCTGGGGCCAACGTCCTGACTTTC CASSLFLAGSSGANVLTF
. TRBJ2-3 . TRBV6-5 TGTGCCAGCAGTTACTCTGGGATTCGCACAGATACGCAGTATTTT CASSYSGIRTDTQYF
. TRBJ2-5 . TRBV6-5 TGTGCCAGTTGGGACATGTCCAGGAGGGAGACCCAGTACTTC CASWDMSRRETQYF
TRBD2 TRBJ2-7 few TRBV2 TGTGCCAGCAGTGCCCTAGCGGGCTACGAGCAGTACTTC CASSALAGYEQYF
TRBD2 TRBJ2-1 . TRBV4-1 TGCGCCAGCAGTTATAGCGGGAGTAAGCAGTTCTTC CASSYSGSKQFF
. TRBJ1-5 . TRBV25-1 TGTGCCAGCAGTGAACCAGGGGTGGGTCAGCCCCAGCATTTT CASSEPGVGQPQHF
. TRBJ2-3 . TRBV3-1/TRBV3-2 TGTGCCAGCAGCCAAAATGCAGGGGTGAGAGATACGCAGTATTTT CASSQNAGVRDTQYF
TRBD1 TRBJ1-6 . TRBV7-9 TGTGCCAGCAGCTCCCCACCCGGACAGGGCCCTCATAATTCACCCCTCCACTTT CASSSPPGQGPHNSPLHF
. TRBJ1-2 . TRBV25-1 TGTGCCAGCAGCCCCATTGGGGAAAGTATGGGCTACACCTTC CASSPIGESMGYTF
. TRBJ2-7 . TRBV7-2 TGTGCCAGCAGCTTGGGTTTCAAAACTCCCTACGAGCAGTACTTC CASSLGFKTPYEQYF
. TRBJ2-7 . TRBV6-2/TRBV6-3 TGTGCCAGCAGTCACACCGAGACTTGGAACGAGCAGTACTTC CASSHTETWNEQYF
. TRBJ2-2 . TRBV5-6 TGTGCCAGCAGCTTGGCCGGCGAGCGGTCCGGGGAGCTGTTTTTT CASSLAGERSGELFF
. TRBJ2-3 . TRBV30 TGTGCCTGGAGTCGACAGATTACAGATACGCAGTATTTT CAWSRQITDTQYF
TRBD2 TRBJ2-1 . TRBV27 TGTGCCAGCAGGGGACTAGCGGATCCGTTCTTC CASRGLADPFF
. TRBJ2-7 . TRBV7-8 TGTGCCAGCAGCTTAGCGGGGGGTTACGAGCAGTACTTC CASSLAGGYEQYF
. TRBJ1-1 . TRBV29-1 TGCAGCGCATATTCAGTTGAGAACACTGAAGCTTTCTTT CSAYSVENTEAFF
TRBD2 TRBJ2-3 . TRBV27 TGTGCCAGCAGTTATGGACTAGCCGCACACACAGATACGCAGTATTTT CASSYGLAAHTDTQYF